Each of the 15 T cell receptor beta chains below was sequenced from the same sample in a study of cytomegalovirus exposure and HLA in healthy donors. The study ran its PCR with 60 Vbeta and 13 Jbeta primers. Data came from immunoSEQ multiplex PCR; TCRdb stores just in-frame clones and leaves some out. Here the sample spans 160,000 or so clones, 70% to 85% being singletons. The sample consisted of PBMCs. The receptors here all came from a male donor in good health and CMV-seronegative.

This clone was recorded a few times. CDR3 DNA: TGTGCCATCAGCCTGGACAGGGGGGACTATGGCTACACCTTC. Translation: CAISLDRGDYGYTF. This chain connects TRBV10-3 to TRBJ1-2; 10 bases fit TRBD1. With 6 bases clipped from V and 3 bases from J, the junction kept 4 bases outside the gene matches. Germline CDR1 ENHRY, CDR2 SYGVKD. The CDR3 covers 14 residues.

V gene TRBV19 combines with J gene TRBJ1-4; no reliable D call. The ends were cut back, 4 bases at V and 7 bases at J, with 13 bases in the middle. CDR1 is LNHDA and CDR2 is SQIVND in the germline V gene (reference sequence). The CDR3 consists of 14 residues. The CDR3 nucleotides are TGTGCCAGTAGTACGGCTCGGGAACCTGAAAAACTGTTTTTT. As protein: CASSTAREPEKLFF.

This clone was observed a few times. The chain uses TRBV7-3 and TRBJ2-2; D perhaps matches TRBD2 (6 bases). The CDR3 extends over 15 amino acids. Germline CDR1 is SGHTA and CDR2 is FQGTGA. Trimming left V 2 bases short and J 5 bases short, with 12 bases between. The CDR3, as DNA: TGTGCCAGCAGCTTAGGGGTAGGGACTACCGGGGAGCTGTTTTTT. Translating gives CASSLGVGTTGELFF.

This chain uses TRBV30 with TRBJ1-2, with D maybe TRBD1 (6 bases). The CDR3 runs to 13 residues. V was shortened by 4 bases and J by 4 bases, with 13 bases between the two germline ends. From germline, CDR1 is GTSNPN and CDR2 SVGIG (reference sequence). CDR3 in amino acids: CAWKQGRAYGYTF. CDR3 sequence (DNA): TGTGCCTGGAAACAGGGACGAGCCTATGGCTACACCTTC.

The CDR3 sequence: CAISESYGDEQYF. CDR3 coding DNA: TGTGCCATCAGTGAGTCGTACGGGGACGAGCAGTACTTC. The genes are TRBV10-3 and TRBJ2-7, with a possible D match to TRBD2 (5 bases). The CDR3 consists of 13 residues. Trimming stripped 0 bases from V and 5 bases from J, with 8 bases between. Germline V CDR1 and CDR2: ENHRY, SYGVKD.

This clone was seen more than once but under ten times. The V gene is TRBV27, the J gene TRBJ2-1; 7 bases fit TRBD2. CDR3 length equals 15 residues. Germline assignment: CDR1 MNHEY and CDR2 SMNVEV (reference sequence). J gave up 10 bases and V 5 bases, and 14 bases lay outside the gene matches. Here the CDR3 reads CASSPSTSREGEQFF. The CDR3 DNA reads TGTGCCAGCAGTCCCTCGACTAGCAGGGAGGGGGAGCAGTTCTTC.

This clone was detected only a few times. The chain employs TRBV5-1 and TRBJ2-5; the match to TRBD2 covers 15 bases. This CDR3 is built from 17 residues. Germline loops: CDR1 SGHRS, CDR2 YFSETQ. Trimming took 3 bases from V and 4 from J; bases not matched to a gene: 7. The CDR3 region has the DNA TGCGCCAGCAGCTCCGGTGGACTAGCGGGGGGGAGAGAGACCCAGTACTTC. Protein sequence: CASSSGGLAGGRETQYF.

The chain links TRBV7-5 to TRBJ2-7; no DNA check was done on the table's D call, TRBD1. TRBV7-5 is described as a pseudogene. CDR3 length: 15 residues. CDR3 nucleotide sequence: TGTGCCAGAAGCTTATTGGGAAGGGGCTCCTACGAGCAGTACTTC. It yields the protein CARSLLGRGSYEQYF.

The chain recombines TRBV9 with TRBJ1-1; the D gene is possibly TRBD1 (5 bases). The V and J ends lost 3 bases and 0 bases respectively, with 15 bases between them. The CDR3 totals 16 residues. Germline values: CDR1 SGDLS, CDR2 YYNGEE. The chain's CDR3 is CASSAPGRGMNTEAFF. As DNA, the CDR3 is TGTGCCAGCAGCGCCCCTGGGAGGGGTATGAACACTGAAGCTTTCTTT.

The CDR3 is CSAGSTGELFF. CDR3 in DNA: TGCAGCGCGGGTAGTACCGGGGAGCTGTTTTTT. This sequence joins TRBV29-1 and TRBJ2-2; D call uncertain. Germline CDR1 and CDR2: SQVTM and ANQGSEA. This CDR3 is built from 11 residues. V shed 7 bases and J shed 5 bases, with 8 bases lying between them.

CDR3 sequence reads: CASSLVAGGGYNEQFF. DNA of the CDR3: TGTGCCAGCAGCTTAGTGGCGGGAGGGGGATACAATGAGCAGTTCTTC. The rearrangement joins TRBV7-9 to TRBJ2-1, with 9 positions matching TRBD2. CDR3 length equals 16 residues. J was trimmed by 4 bases and V by 1 base; bases with no gene match: 5. In germline, CDR1 is SEHNR, CDR2 FQNEAQ (reference sequence).

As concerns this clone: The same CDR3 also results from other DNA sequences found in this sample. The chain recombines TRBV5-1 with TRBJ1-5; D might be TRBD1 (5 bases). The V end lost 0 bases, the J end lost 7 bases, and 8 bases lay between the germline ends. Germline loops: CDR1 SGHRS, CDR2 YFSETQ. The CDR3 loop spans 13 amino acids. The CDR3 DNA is TGCGCCAGCAGCTTGGCCGGGGGACAGCCCCAGCATTTT. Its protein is CASSLAGGQPQHF.

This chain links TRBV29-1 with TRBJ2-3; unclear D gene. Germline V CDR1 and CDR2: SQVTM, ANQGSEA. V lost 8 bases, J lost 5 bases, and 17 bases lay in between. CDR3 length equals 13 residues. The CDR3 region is CSPWSPVEDTQYF. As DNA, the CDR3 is TGCAGCCCGTGGAGCCCAGTAGAAGATACGCAGTATTTT.

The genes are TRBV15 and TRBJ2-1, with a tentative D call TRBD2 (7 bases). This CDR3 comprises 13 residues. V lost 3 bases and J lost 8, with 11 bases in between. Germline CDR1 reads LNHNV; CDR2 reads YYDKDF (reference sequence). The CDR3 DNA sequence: TGTGCCACCAGCAGGCCGGGGGGCGATGAGCAGTTCTTC. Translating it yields CATSRPGGDEQFF. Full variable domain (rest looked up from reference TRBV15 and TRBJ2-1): DAMVIQNPRYQVTQFGKPVTLSCSQTLNHNVMYWYQQKSSQAPKLLFHYYDKDFNNEADTPDNFQSRRPNTSFCFLDIRSPGLGDTAMYLCATSRPGGDEQFFGPGTRLTVL.

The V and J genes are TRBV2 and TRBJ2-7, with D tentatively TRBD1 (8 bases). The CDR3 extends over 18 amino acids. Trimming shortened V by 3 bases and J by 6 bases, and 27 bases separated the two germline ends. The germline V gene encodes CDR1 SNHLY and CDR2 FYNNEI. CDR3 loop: CASSDWAGGKAGAGEQYF. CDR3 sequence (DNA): TGTGCCAGCAGTGATTGGGCAGGGGGCAAGGCGGGAGCTGGCGAGCAGTACTTC.